This T cell receptor (beta chain) was sequenced for a study of blood T cell repertoires in COVID-19. TCRdb's copy holds only in-frame clones and misses some; the assay was immunoSEQ multiplex PCR. The table includes 39,000 or so clones, more than 80% detected once. CDR1 is SGHNT and CDR2 is YYREEE in the germline V gene (reference sequence). This CDR3 is 12 amino acids long. This TCR was recovered from a man aged 60-69 years in a cohort sampled during active COVID-19. The sample was peripheral blood. The chain combines TRBV5-4 with TRBJ2-1; weak D call: TRBD2 (6 bases). CDR3 bases: TGTCCAATACTCGAGGGAGGCAATGAGCAGTTCTTC. Its protein product is CPILEGGNEQFF.